Sequencing of this T cell receptor beta chain was carried out in a study of OX40 agonist ivuxolimab in advanced cancers. Study details: The study enrolled dose-escalation patients with hepatocellular carcinoma, melanoma, renal cell or head and neck cancer. Three partial responders included one hepatocellular carcinoma patient and two cutaneous melanoma patients.

Study results and limitations: CD8+ T cells averaged more expanded clones than CD4+.

To note about this clone: Antigen specificity is unknown.

Germline loops: CDR1 LGHNT, CDR2 FRNRAP. The CDR3 has 14 residues. V dropped 6 bases and J dropped 1 base, with 12 bases sitting between them. Here immunoSEQ multiplex PCR was the method, and the copy in TCRdb shows in-frame clones only, minus some. Among more than 65,000 clones, over 75% were seen once, and the ten largest hold approximately 0.38%. The V and J genes are TRBV12-5 and TRBJ1-2, with D uncertain. This material consisted of CD4+ or CD8+ T cells sorted from blood, taken in a trial of the OX40 agonist ivuxolimab. The clonotype comes from an adult with an advanced solid tumor such as melanoma, head and neck, liver or kidney cancer. The CDR3 DNA reads TGTGCTAGTGGCCTCCTCCCCGGTAACTATGGCTACACCTTC. Translating gives CASGLLPGNYGYTF. Together with reference TRBV12-5 and TRBJ1-2, the CDR3 gives the full variable domain: DARVTQTPRHKVTEMGQEVTMRCQPILGHNTVFWYRQTMMQGLELLAYFRNRAPLDDSGMPKDRFSAEMPDATLATLKIQPSEPRDSAVYFCASGLLPGNYGYTFGSGTRLTVV.